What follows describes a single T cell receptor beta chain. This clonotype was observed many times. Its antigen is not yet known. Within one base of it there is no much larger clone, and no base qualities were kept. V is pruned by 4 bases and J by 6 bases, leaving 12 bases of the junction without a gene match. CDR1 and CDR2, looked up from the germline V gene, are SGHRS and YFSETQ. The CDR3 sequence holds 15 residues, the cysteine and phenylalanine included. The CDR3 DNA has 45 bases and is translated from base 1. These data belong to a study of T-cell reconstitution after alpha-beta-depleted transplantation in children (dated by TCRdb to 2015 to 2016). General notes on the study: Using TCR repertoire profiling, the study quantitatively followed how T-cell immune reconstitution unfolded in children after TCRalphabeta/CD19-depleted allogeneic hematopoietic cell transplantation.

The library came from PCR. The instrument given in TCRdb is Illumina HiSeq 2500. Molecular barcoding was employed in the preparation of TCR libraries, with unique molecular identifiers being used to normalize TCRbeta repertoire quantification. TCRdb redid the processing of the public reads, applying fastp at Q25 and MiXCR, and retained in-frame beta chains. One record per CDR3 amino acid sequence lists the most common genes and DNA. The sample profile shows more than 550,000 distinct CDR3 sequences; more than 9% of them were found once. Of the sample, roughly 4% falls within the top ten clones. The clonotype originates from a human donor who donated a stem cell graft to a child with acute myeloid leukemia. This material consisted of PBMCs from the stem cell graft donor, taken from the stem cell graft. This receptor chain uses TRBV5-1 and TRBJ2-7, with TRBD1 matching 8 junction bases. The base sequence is TGCGCCAGCAGCATACTGACAGGGGCGTCAGGCGAGCAGTACTTC. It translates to CASSILTGASGEQYF.